The 23 T cell receptor beta chains reported below all come from one sample, sequenced in a study of T cells in localized non-small cell lung cancer. Produced via immunoSEQ multiplex PCR; TCRdb's table is partial and in-frame only. The sample contains approximately 140,000 clones, 89% of which appear only once. The sequenced sample was peripheral blood, obtained before any cancer treatment. These receptors all come from a female donor aged 60 or older with stage I lung adenocarcinoma.

The chain joins TRBV5-1 to TRBJ1-1; tentatively, D is TRBD1 (6 bases). Germline-derived CDR1 and CDR2 are SGHRS and YFSETQ. This CDR3 comprises 18 residues. V was cut by 1 base and J by 4 bases, with 23 bases left in between. CDR3 region: CASSLPGSVGGRSTEAFF. Written as DNA, the CDR3 is TGCGCCAGCAGCTTGCCCGGGAGTGTGGGGGGCAGGAGCACTGAAGCTTTCTTT.

This clone came up a few times. The V and J genes are TRBV11-2 and TRBJ2-7; TRBD2 matches at 8 bases. Germline V gene sequence: CDR1 SGHAT, CDR2 FQNNGV. The length of the CDR3 is 15 residues. J was trimmed by 6 bases and V by 1 base; bases with no gene match: 8. CDR3 in amino acids: CASSLAAGGFVEQYF. DNA of the CDR3: TGTGCCAGCAGCTTAGCTGCGGGAGGCTTCGTCGAGCAGTACTTC.

This sequence joins TRBV16 and TRBJ1-3; D gene uncertain. Germline V gene sequence: CDR1 KGHSY, CDR2 FQNENV. V dropped 0 bases and J dropped 8 bases, with 5 bases sitting between them. The CDR3 contains 12 residues. CDR3 in DNA: TGTGCCAGCAGCCAATCACGGGACACCATATATTTT. Translating it yields CASSQSRDTIYF.

The chain carries TRBV5-4 and TRBJ2-2; a possible D gene is TRBD1 (5 bases). This CDR3 region has 15 residues. The ends were cut back, 0 bases at V and 2 bases at J, with 8 bases in the middle. The germline gives CDR1 SGHNT, CDR2 YYREEE (reference sequence). The CDR3 bases are TGTGCCAGCAGCTTGGGGACACTAAACACCGGGGAGCTGTTTTTT. It codes for CASSLGTLNTGELFF.

The V gene is TRBV5-1, the J gene TRBJ1-4, with D possibly matching TRBD1 (5 bases). Between the trimmed V and J ends, which lost 0 bases and 6 bases, there was a span of 15 bases. This CDR3 contains 16 residues. The germline CDR1 and CDR2 sequences are SGHRS and YFSETQ. The CDR3: CASSLGSRGAYEKLFF. The DNA for the CDR3 is TGCGCCAGCAGCTTGGGGTCGCGGGGCGCATATGAAAAACTGTTTTTT.

The chain uses TRBV13 and TRBJ2-7; D is uncertain. V was cut by 1 base and J by 6 bases, with 16 bases left in between. Germline V gene sequence: CDR1 PRHDT, CDR2 FYEKMQ (reference sequence). The CDR3 has 15 residues. CDR3 loop: CASSLAVPVSVEQYF. The CDR3 DNA reads TGTGCCAGCAGCTTAGCGGTCCCGGTGTCGGTCGAGCAGTACTTC.

The rearrangement joins TRBV4-1 to TRBJ2-7; tentatively, D is TRBD2 (5 bases). Trimming left V 6 bases short and J 1 base short, with 10 bases between. The V gene's germline CDR1 is MGHRA and CDR2 YSYEKL. This CDR3 region has 13 residues. As DNA, the CDR3 is TGCGCCAGCAGAGCGGAAGTGTCCTACGAGCAGTACTTC. The encoded protein is CASRAEVSYEQYF.

This rearrangement joins TRBV7-9 to TRBJ2-3; a weak D match, TRBD2 (6 bases). Germline CDR1 reads SEHNR; CDR2 reads FQNEAQ (reference sequence). V was clipped by 5 bases and J by 5 bases, with 17 bases between them. The CDR3 totals 15 residues. CDR3: CASSPTGGDGDTQYF. Here the CDR3 DNA reads TGTGCCAGCAGCCCGACCGGAGGGGATGGAGATACGCAGTATTTT.

This clone was seen only once. The J gene is TRBJ2-5, the V gene TRBV11-3; no firm D call. Germline CDR1 reads SGHNT; CDR2 reads YENEEA. The CDR3 runs 13 residues. V was shortened by 5 bases and J by 2 bases, with 9 bases between the two germline ends. CDR3 DNA: TGTGCCAGCAGCCAGACCTGGCAAGAGACCCAGTACTTC. This sequence encodes CASSQTWQETQYF.

J is TRBJ2-2 and V is TRBV5-4, with D unresolved. The length of the CDR3 is 14 residues. From germline, CDR1 is SGHNT and CDR2 YYREEE (reference sequence). Trimming removed 3 bases at V and 6 bases at J, with 12 bases between. The CDR3 DNA reads TGTGCCAGCAGCTATATAACTGCGCCCGGGGAGCTGTTTTTT. This codes for CASSYITAPGELFF.

This rearrangement joins TRBV30 to TRBJ1-1; the match to TRBD1 covers 9 bases. The CDR3 spans 13 residues. The J segment lost 5 bases and the V segment lost 2 bases, leaving 3 bases of the junction unmatched. Germline V gene sequence: CDR1 GTSNPN, CDR2 SVGIG (reference sequence). The CDR3 sequence: CAWSRDRVTEAFF. CDR3 bases: TGTGCCTGGAGTCGGGACAGGGTTACTGAAGCTTTCTTT.

The chain uses TRBV9 and TRBJ2-5, with D maybe TRBD2 (5 bases). Germline V gene data show CDR1 as SGDLS and CDR2 as YYNGEE. Trimming took off 3 bases at V and 4 bases at J, with 13 bases between the two ends. The CDR3 sequence is 14 residues long. The DNA of the CDR3 is TGTGCCAGCAGCGCGGACTGGGGTAGAGAGACCCAGTACTTC. Translated, it gives CASSADWGRETQYF.

DNA of the CDR3: TGTGCCAGCAGGGGGCTTGAGGGGTCCGGCGGGGAGCTGTTTTTT. This codes for CASRGLEGSGGELFF. The rearrangement joins TRBV9 to TRBJ2-2; D might be TRBD1 or TRBD2, each matching 5 bases. The V gene lost 5 bases and the J gene lost 7 bases, with 18 bases spanning the gap. The CDR3 sequence is 15 residues long. In germline, CDR1 is SGDLS, CDR2 YYNGEE.

For this clone: The identical CDR3 is also encoded by other nucleotide sequences in the sample. The genes are TRBV28 and TRBJ1-4, with no clear D. The germline CDR1 and CDR2 sequences are MDHEN and SYDVKM. The length of the CDR3 is 14 residues. With 5 bases removed from V and 0 bases from J, the gap between germline ends came to 7 bases. The CDR3 DNA reads TGTGCCAGCAGTACCAGGTCAACTAATGAAAAACTGTTTTTT. Translation: CASSTRSTNEKLFF.

This sequence joins TRBV5-1 and TRBJ2-7, with D possibly matching TRBD1 (6 bases). There are 14 residues in the CDR3. Germline CDR1 is SGHRS and CDR2 is YFSETQ. V was cut by 1 base and J by 0 bases, with 8 bases left in between. CDR3 amino acids: CASSLMTGSYEQYF. Here the CDR3 DNA reads TGCGCCAGCAGCTTGATGACAGGCTCCTACGAGCAGTACTTC.

V gene TRBV21-1 combines with J gene TRBJ2-3. TRBV21-1 counts as a pseudogene. The CDR3 is 16 amino acids. CDR3 region: CASSLQRTEGADTQYF. The CDR3 DNA reads as TGTGCCAGCAGCCTCCAGAGGACGGAGGGGGCAGATACGCAGTATTTT.

Concerning this clone: The same CDR3 arises from other DNA sequences in this sample as well. This CDR3 reads CSARVTYEQYF. Written as DNA, the CDR3 is TGCAGTGCTCGGGTAACCTACGAGCAGTACTTC. The genes are TRBV20-1 and TRBJ2-7; no clear D. From germline, CDR1 is DFQATT and CDR2 SNEGSKA (reference sequence). The CDR3 is made up of 11 amino acids. Trimming left V 5 bases short and J 2 bases short, with 7 bases between.

The chain combines TRBV9 with TRBJ1-3; D uncertain. V was clipped by 4 bases and J by 0 bases, with 11 bases between them. CDR1 and CDR2 from the germline V gene are SGDLS and YYNGEE. The length of the CDR3 is 15 residues. The chain's CDR3 is CASSKDSSSGNTIYF. The CDR3 region has the DNA TGTGCCAGCAGCAAGGACTCGAGCTCTGGAAACACCATATATTTT.

The rearrangement links TRBV30 to TRBJ1-1; D might be TRBD1 (6 bases). V was cut by 1 base and J by 5 bases, with 11 bases left in between. Looked up from germline, CDR1 is GTSNPN and CDR2 is SVGIG (reference sequence). The CDR3 is 13 residues long. CDR3: CAWSGRGDTEAFF. Here the CDR3 DNA reads TGTGCCTGGAGTGGCAGGGGAGATACTGAAGCTTTCTTT. Full variable domain (remainder filled in from reference TRBV30 and TRBJ1-1): SQTIHQWPATLVQPVGSPLSLECTVEGTSNPNLYWYRQAAGRGLQLLFYSVGIGQISSEVPQNLSASRPQDRQFILSSKKLLLSDSGFYLCAWSGRGDTEAFFGQGTRLTVV.

This clone came up once. V is TRBV9 and J is TRBJ2-1, with unresolved D. Trimming stripped 2 bases from V and 7 bases from J, with 16 bases between. The CDR3 consists of 15 residues. Germline CDR1 and CDR2: SGDLS and YYNGEE. The CDR3 spells CASSVTGPLINEQFF. For the CDR3, the DNA is TGTGCCAGCAGCGTTACCGGACCGCTTATTAATGAGCAGTTCTTC.

J is TRBJ1-6 and V is TRBV5-4; a possible D gene is TRBD1 (5 bases). V was clipped by 5 bases and J by 7 bases, with 10 bases between them. Germline V lookup: CDR1 SGHNT, CDR2 YYREEE (reference sequence). CDR3 length: 13 residues. CDR3 in amino acids: CASRGGTNSPLHF. The CDR3 coding sequence is TGTGCCAGCAGGGGGGGGACCAATTCACCCCTCCACTTT.

As for this clone: Other DNA sequences of this sample code for an identical CDR3. The V gene is TRBV7-3, the J gene TRBJ1-1; D might be TRBD1 (6 bases). The V and J ends lost 0 bases and 2 bases respectively, with 7 bases between them. CDR3 size: 14 residues. Germline V gene sequence: CDR1 SGHTA, CDR2 FQGTGA. Here the CDR3 DNA reads TGTGCCAGCAGCTTAACGGGGGGCAACACTGAAGCTTTCTTT. Protein: CASSLTGGNTEAFF.

The gene calls are TRBV6-5 and TRBJ2-3; D might be TRBD2 (6 bases). In germline, CDR1 is MNHEY, CDR2 SVGAGI. V was pared by 8 bases and J by 0 bases, with 9 bases between. The CDR3 length is 13 residues. The DNA of the CDR3 is TGTGCCAGCCGGGACTCTAGCACAGATACGCAGTATTTT. Its protein is CASRDSSTDTQYF.